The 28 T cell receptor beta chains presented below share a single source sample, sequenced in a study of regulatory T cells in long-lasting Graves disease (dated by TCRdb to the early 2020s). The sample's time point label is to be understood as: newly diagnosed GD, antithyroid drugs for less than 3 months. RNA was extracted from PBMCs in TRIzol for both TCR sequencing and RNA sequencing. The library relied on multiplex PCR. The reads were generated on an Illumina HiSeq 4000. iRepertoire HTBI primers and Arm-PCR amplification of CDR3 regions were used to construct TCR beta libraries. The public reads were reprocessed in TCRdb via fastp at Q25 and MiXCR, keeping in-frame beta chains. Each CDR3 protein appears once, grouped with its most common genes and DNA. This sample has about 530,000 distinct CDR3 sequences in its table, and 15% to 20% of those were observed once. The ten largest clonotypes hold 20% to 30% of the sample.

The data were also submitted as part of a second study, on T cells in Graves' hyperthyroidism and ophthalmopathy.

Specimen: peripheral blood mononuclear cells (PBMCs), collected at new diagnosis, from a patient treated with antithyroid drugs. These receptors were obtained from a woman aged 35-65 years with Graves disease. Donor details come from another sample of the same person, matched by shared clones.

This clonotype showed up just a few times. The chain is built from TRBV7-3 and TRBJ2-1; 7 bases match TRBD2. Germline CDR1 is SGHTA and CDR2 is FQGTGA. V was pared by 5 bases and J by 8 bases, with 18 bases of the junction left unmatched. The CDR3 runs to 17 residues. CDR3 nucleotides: TGTGCCAGCAGCCCCCGGGGAGGGGCGTTAATTTCACATGAGCAGTTCTTC. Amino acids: CASSPRGGALISHEQFF.

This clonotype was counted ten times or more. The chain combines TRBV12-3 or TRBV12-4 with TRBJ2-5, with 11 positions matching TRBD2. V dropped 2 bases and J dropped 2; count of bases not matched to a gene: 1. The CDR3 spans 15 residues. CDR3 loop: CASSLRLAGQETQYF. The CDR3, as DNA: TGTGCCAGCAGTTTACGACTAGCGGGGCAAGAGACCCAGTACTTC.

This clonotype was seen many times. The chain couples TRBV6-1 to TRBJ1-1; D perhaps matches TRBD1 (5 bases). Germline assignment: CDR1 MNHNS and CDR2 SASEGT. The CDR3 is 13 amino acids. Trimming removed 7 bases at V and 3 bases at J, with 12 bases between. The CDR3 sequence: CASTRVGDTEAFF. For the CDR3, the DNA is TGTGCCAGCACGAGGGTGGGGGACACTGAAGCTTTCTTT.

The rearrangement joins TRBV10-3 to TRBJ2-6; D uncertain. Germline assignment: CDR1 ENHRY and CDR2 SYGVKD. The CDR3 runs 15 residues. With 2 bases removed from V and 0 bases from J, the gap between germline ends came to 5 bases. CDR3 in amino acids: CAISERFSGANVLTF. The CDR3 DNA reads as TGTGCCATCAGTGAGCGGTTCTCTGGGGCCAACGTCCTGACTTTC.

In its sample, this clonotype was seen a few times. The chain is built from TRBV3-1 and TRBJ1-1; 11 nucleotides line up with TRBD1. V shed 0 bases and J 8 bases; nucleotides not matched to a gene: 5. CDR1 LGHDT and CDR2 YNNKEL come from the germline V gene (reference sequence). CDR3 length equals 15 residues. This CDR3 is CASSQDWDRGSEAFF. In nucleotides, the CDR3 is TGTGCCAGCAGCCAAGACTGGGACAGGGGGTCCGAAGCTTTCTTT.

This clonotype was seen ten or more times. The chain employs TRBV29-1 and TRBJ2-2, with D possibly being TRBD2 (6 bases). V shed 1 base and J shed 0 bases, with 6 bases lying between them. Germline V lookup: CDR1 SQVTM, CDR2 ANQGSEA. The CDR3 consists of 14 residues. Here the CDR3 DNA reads TGCAGCGTTGAAGCGGGGGCGAACACCGGGGAGCTGTTTTTT. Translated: CSVEAGANTGELFF.

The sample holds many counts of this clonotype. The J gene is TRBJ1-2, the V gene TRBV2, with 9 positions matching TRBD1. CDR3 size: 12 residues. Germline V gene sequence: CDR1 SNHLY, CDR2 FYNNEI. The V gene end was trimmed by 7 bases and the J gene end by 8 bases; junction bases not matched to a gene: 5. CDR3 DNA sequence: TGTGCCAGCATGGGGACAGGGAAGGGCTACACCTTC. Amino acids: CASMGTGKGYTF.

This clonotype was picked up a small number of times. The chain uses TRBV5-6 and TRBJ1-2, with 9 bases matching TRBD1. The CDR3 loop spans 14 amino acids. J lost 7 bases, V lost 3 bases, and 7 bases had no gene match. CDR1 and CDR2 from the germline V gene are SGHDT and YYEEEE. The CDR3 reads CASSWGQGHSGYTF. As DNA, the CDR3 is TGTGCCAGCAGCTGGGGACAGGGTCATAGTGGCTACACCTTC.

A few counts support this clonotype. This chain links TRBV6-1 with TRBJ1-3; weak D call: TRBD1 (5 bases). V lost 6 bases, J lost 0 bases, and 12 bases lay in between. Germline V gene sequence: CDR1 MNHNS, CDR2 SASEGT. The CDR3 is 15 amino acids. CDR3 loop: CASSRGPGSGNTIYF. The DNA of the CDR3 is TGTGCCAGCAGCCGGGGACCTGGCTCTGGAAACACCATATATTTT.

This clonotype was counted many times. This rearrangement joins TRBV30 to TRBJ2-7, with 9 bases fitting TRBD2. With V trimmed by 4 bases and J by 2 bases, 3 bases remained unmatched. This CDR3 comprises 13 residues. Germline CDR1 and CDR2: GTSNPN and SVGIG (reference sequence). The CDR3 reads CAWTLAGTYEQYF. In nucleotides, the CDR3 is TGTGCCTGGACTCTAGCGGGGACCTACGAGCAGTACTTC.

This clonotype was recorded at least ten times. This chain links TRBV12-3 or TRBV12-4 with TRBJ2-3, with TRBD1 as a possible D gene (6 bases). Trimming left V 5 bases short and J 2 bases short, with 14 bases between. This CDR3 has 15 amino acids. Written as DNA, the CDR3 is TGTGCCAGCAGTCCCGACAGGTCCTACACAGATACGCAGTATTTT. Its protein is CASSPDRSYTDTQYF.

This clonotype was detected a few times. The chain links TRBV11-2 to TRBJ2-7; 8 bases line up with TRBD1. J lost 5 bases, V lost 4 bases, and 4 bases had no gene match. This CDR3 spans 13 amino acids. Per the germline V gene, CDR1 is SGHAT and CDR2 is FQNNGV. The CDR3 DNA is TGTGCCAGCAGCTCATCGGGACAGGACGAGCAGTACTTC. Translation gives CASSSSGQDEQYF.

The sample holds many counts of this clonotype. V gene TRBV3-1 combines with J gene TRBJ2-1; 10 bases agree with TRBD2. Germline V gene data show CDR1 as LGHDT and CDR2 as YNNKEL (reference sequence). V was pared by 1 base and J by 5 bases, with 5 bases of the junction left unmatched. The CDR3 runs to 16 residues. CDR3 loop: CASSQVLLAGDNEQFF. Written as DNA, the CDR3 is TGTGCCAGCAGCCAAGTCCTCCTAGCGGGGGACAATGAGCAGTTCTTC.

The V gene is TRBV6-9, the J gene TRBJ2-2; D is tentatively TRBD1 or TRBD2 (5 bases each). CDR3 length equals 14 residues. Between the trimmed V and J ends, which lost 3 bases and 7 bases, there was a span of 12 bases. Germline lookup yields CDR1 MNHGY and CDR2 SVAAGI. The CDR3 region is CASSYGALIGELFF. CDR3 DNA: TGTGCCAGCAGTTACGGGGCCCTAATCGGGGAGCTGTTTTTT.

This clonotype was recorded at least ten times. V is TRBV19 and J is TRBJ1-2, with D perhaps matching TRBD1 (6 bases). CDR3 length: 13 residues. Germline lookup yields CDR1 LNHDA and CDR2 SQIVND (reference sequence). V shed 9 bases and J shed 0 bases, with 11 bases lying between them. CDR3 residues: CASAEGANYGYTF. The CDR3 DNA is TGTGCCAGCGCTGAGGGGGCTAACTATGGCTACACCTTC.

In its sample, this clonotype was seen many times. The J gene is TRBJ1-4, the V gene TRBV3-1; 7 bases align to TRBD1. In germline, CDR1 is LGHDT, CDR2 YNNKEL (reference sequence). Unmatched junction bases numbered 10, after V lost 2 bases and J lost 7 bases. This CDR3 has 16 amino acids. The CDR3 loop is CASSQLAGQKLEKLFF. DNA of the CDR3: TGTGCCAGCAGCCAATTGGCGGGACAGAAACTTGAAAAACTGTTTTTT.

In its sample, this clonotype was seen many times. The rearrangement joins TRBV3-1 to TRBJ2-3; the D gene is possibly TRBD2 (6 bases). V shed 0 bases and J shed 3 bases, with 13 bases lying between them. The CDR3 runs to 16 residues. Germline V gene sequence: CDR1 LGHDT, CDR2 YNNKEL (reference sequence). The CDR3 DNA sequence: TGTGCCAGCAGCCAAGATGGAGGGATGCGGACAGATACGCAGTATTTT. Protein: CASSQDGGMRTDTQYF.

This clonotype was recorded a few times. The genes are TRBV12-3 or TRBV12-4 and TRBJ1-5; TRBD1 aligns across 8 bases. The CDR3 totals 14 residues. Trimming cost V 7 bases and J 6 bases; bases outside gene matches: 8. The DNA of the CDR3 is TGTGCCAGCACCCACGGACAGGGTACTCAGCCCCAGCATTTT. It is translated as CASTHGQGTQPQHF.

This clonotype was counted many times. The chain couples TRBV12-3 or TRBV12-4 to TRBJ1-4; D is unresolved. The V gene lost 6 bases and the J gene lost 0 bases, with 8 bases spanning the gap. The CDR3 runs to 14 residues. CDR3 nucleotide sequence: TGTGCCAGCAGCTTACGCTCAACTAATGAAAAACTGTTTTTT. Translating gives CASSLRSTNEKLFF.

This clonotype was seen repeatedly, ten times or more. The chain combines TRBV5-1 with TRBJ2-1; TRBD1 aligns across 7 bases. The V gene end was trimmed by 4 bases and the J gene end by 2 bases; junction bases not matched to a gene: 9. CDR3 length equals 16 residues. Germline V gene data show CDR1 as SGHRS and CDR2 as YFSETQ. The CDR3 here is CASSDRVSRTYNEQFF. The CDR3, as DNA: TGCGCCAGCAGCGACAGGGTTAGTAGAACCTACAATGAGCAGTTCTTC.

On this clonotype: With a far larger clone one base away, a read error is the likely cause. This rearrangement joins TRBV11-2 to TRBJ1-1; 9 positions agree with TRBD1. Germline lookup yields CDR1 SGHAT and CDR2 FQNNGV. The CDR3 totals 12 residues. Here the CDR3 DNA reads TGTGCCGGCAGACAGGGGGGGACTGAAGCTTTCTTT. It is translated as CAGRQGGTEAFF.

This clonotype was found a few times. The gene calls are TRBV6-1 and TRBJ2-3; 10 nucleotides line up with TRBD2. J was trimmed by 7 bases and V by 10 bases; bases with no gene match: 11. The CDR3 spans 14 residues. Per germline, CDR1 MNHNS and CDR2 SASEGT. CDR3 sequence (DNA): TGTGCCATACGGGCCCTAGCGGGGGAGCATACGCAGTATTTT. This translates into CAIRALAGEHTQYF.

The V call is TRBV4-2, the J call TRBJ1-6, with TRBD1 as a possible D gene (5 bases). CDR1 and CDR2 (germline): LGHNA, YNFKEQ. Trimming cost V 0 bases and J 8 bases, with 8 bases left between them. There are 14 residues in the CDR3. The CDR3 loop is CASSQEGGYSPLHF. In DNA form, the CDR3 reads TGTGCCAGCAGCCAAGAGGGGGGTTATTCACCCCTCCACTTT.

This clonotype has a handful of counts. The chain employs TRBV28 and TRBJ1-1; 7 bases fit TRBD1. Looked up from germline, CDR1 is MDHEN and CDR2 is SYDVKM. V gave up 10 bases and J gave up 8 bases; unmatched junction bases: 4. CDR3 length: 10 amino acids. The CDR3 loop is CAIRDSEAFF. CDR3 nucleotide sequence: TGTGCCATCAGGGACAGCGAAGCTTTCTTT.

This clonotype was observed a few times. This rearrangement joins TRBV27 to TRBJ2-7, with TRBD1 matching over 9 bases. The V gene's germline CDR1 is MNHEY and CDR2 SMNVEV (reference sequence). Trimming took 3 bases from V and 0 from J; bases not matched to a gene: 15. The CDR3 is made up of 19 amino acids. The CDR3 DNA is TGTGCCAGCAGTTTCAAACCCCCACTCTACAGGGGGCCCTCCTACGAGCAGTACTTC. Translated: CASSFKPPLYRGPSYEQYF.

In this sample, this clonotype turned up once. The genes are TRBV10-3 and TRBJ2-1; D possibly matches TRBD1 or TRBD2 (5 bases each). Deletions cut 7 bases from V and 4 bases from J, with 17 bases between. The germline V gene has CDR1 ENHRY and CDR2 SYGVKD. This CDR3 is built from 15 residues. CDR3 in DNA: TGTGCCATCAAGAATGAGGGGCTCAGTTACAATGAGCAGTTCTTC. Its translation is CAIKNEGLSYNEQFF.

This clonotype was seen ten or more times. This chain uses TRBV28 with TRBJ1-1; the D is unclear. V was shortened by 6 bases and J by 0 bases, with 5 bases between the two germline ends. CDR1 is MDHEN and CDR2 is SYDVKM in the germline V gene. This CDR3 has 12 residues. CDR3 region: CASSFVNTEAFF. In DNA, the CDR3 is TGTGCCAGCAGCTTCGTGAACACTGAAGCTTTCTTT.

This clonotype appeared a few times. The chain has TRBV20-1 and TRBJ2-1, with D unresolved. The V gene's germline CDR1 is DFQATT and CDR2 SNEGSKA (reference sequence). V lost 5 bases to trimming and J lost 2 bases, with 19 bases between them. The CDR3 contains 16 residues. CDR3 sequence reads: CSASSGFGATYNEQFF. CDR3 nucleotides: TGCAGTGCTTCCTCGGGCTTCGGAGCCACCTACAATGAGCAGTTCTTC.